A single sample gave rise to the 25 T cell receptor beta chains below, sequenced in a study of shared clonotypes between healthy human individuals. Assay used: immunoSEQ multiplex PCR; TCRdb lists only in-frame clones, some missing. Among about half a million clones, about 85% were seen once, and the ten largest hold roughly 13%. Sample: PBMCs. The receptors come from a woman between 40 and 55 years old in good health. Some clones in this sample may be carry-over from other donors' samples.

The chain employs TRBV28 and TRBJ2-2, with 8 bases lining up with TRBD1. J gave up 7 bases and V 11 bases, and 12 bases lay outside the gene matches. Germline CDR1 and CDR2: MDHEN and SYDVKM. The CDR3 is made up of 14 amino acids. In nucleotides, the CDR3 is TGTGCCTCAGGCGGACAGGGCTCTTACGGGGAGCTGTTTTTT. It translates to CASGGQGSYGELFF.

Notes on this clone: A far larger clone is off by one base, so a read error is likely. Other DNA sequences in this specimen translate into the identical CDR3. The chain combines TRBV10-3 with TRBJ2-5; D call uncertain. The ends were cut back, 3 bases at V and 2 bases at J, with 13 bases in the middle. Germline CDR1 reads ENHRY; CDR2 reads SYGVKD. The CDR3 is made up of 15 amino acids. The CDR3 coding sequence is TGTGCCATCAGTGAAGGAGCGAACACTCAAGAGACCCAGTACTTC. The encoded protein is CAISEGANTQETQYF.

The genes are TRBV5-1 and TRBJ2-2; D gene ambiguous. This CDR3 comprises 12 residues. CDR1 and CDR2 (germline): SGHRS, YFSETQ. The V gene lost 4 bases and the J gene lost 6 bases, with 7 bases spanning the gap. The CDR3 region is CASSHSAGELFF. The CDR3 nucleotides read TGCGCCAGCAGCCATTCGGCCGGGGAGCTGTTTTTT.

This clone was found once. The same CDR3 can be traced to other DNA sequences in this sample. The V and J genes are TRBV5-1 and TRBJ2-1; D is perhaps TRBD2 (6 bases). Deletions cut 0 bases from V and 2 bases from J, with 9 bases between. Germline values: CDR1 SGHRS, CDR2 YFSETQ. This CDR3 is 15 amino acids long. This CDR3 reads CASSLVAVAYNEQFF. The CDR3 DNA sequence: TGCGCCAGCAGCTTGGTAGCGGTGGCCTACAATGAGCAGTTCTTC.

Note on this clone: Since a much larger clone is just one base distant, this may be a read error. The chain employs TRBV27 and TRBJ2-7, with 8 positions matching TRBD2. The end of the DNA is better explained by TRBJ2-1, so the J call may be wrong. The CDR3 consists of 14 residues. Per germline, CDR1 MNHEY and CDR2 SMNVEV (reference sequence). CDR3 region: CASSLDTSGNEQFF. The CDR3 region has the DNA TGTGCCAGCAGTTTAGATACTAGCGGCAATGAGCAGTTCTTC.

As concerns this clone: Other DNA sequences of this sample code for an identical CDR3. The chain couples TRBV27 to TRBJ1-2; D unclear. The germline gives CDR1 MNHEY, CDR2 SMNVEV (reference sequence). Trimming left V 3 bases short and J 4 bases short, with 9 bases between. This CDR3 contains 13 residues. The CDR3 spells CASSFRAGYGYTF. In DNA form, the CDR3 reads TGTGCCAGCAGTTTTAGGGCGGGCTATGGCTACACCTTC.

Worth noting for this clone: A far larger clone lies a single base away; this is likely a read error. V and J are TRBV28 and TRBJ2-5; 9 nucleotides match TRBD1. The CDR3 is 15 amino acids. V shed 5 bases and J 11 bases; nucleotides not matched to a gene: 15. The germline V gene has CDR1 MDHEN and CDR2 SYDVKM. The CDR3 region is CASSVLSTGGDEQYF. CDR3 DNA sequence: TGTGCCAGCAGTGTACTCTCGACAGGGGGGGATGAGCAGTACTTC.

The V gene is TRBV18, the J gene TRBJ2-5; tentative D call: TRBD2 (6 bases). The CDR3 runs to 15 residues. Trimming removed 8 bases at V and 5 bases at J, with 21 bases between. Germline V gene sequence: CDR1 KGHSH, CDR2 LQKENI. CDR3 sequence (DNA): TGTGCCAGCCCCCAGGAGGGAAGCGCACGGGAGACCCAGTACTTC. As protein: CASPQEGSARETQYF.

As to this clone: A far larger clone is a single base away, which makes a read error likely. The chain uses TRBV11-3 and TRBJ2-1; D perhaps matches TRBD2 (7 bases). Trimming stripped 5 bases from V and 7 bases from J, with 18 bases between. The germline gives CDR1 SGHNT, CDR2 YENEEA. The CDR3 runs 15 residues. This CDR3 is CASSPRRGGVNEQFF. CDR3 DNA: TGTGCCAGCAGCCCACGGAGGGGGGGAGTGAATGAGCAGTTCTTC.

This clone came up once. The rearrangement links TRBV4-2 to TRBJ2-2; D is perhaps TRBD2 (6 bases). CDR3 length: 14 residues. V lost 8 bases and J 3 bases, leaving 13 bases between the germline ends. The germline CDR1 and CDR2 sequences are LGHNA and YNFKEQ. CDR3: CASASGLHTGELFF. The CDR3 coding sequence is TGTGCCAGCGCAAGCGGGCTACACACCGGGGAGCTGTTTTTT.

A note on this clone: This likely stems from a read error, as it lies one base from a far larger clone. Since the CDR3 does not end with the conserved phenylalanine or tryptophan, this likely comes from a read error. The chain joins TRBV25-1 to TRBJ1-1; weak D call: TRBD1 (6 bases). V was pared by 4 bases and J by 1 base, with 13 bases between. CDR3 size: 15 residues. In germline, CDR1 is MGHDK, CDR2 SYGVNS. The CDR3 DNA reads TGTGCCAGCAGTGCTCGGACGGACAGGAACACTGAAGCTTTCCTT. It yields the protein CASSARTDRNTEAFL.

The rearrangement links TRBV11-2 to TRBJ2-1; tentatively, D is TRBD1 (5 bases). Trimming removed 8 bases from V and 10 bases from J, with 18 bases in between. CDR1 is SGHAT, CDR2 FQNNGV, per germline. This CDR3 comprises 13 residues. This CDR3 reads CASGQVPGREQFF. DNA for the CDR3: TGTGCCAGCGGACAAGTTCCCGGCCGAGAGCAGTTCTTC. The variable domain in full, completed from reference TRBV11-2 and TRBJ2-1, reads EAGVAQSPRYKIIEKRQSVAFWCNPISGHATLYWYQQILGQGPKLLIQFQNNGVVDDSQLPKDRFSAERLKGVDSTLKIQPAKLEDSAVYLCASGQVPGREQFFGPGTRLTVL.

The chain links TRBV2 to TRBJ1-2, with D maybe TRBD1 (6 bases). CDR1 and CDR2 from the germline V gene are SNHLY and FYNNEI. This CDR3 contains 12 residues. The V end lost 5 bases, the J end lost 7 bases, and 11 bases lay between the germline ends. CDR3 sequence: CASSPNRVGYTF. CDR3 coding DNA: TGTGCCAGCAGTCCTAACAGGGTTGGCTACACCTTC.

The gene calls are TRBV27 and TRBJ1-1; no reliable D call. Per the germline V gene, CDR1 is MNHEY and CDR2 is SMNVEV (reference sequence). The CDR3 is made up of 14 amino acids. The germline V and J ends were trimmed by 6 bases and 1 base, with 12 bases remaining between them. The chain's CDR3 is CASSPNTGNTEAFF. For the CDR3, the DNA is TGTGCCAGCAGCCCAAATACGGGGAACACTGAAGCTTTCTTT.

The chain employs TRBV7-8 and TRBJ1-2; a weak D match, TRBD1 (5 bases). The CDR3 contains 15 residues. Per germline, CDR1 SGHVS and CDR2 FQNEAQ. V was pared by 3 bases and J by 3 bases, with 14 bases between. The CDR3 sequence is CASSFSTEIDYGYTF. CDR3 sequence (DNA): TGTGCCAGCAGCTTCTCGACAGAGATCGACTATGGCTACACCTTC.

A word on this clone: A read error is likely here: a far larger clone is one base away. The chain is built from TRBV28 and TRBJ2-7, with D perhaps TRBD1 (5 bases). Germline V CDR1 and CDR2: MDHEN, SYDVKM. The CDR3 totals 12 residues. The CDR3 DNA sequence: TGTGCCAGCGGCAGGGCCTCCTACGAGCGGTACTTC. This codes for CASGRASYERYF. The full variable domain, its missing parts supplied by reference TRBV28 and TRBJ2-7, is DVKVTQSSRYLVKRTGEKVFLECVQDMDHENMFWYRQDPGLGLRLIYFSYDVKMKEKGDIPEGYSVSREKKERFSLILESASTNQTSMYLCASGRASYERYFGPGTRLTVT.

The chain carries TRBV7-9 and TRBJ2-1; 8 positions match TRBD2. The CDR3 has 15 residues. From germline, CDR1 is SEHNR and CDR2 FQNEAQ (reference sequence). Losses at the gene ends were 4 bases for V and 5 bases for J; bases not matched to a gene: 7. The CDR3 loop reads CASSSREAVHNEQFF. The CDR3 coding sequence is TGTGCCAGCAGCTCGCGGGAGGCGGTCCACAATGAGCAGTTCTTC.

The V and J genes are TRBV4-3 and TRBJ2-5; D is unresolved. The germline V and J ends were trimmed by 1 base and 5 bases, with 11 bases remaining between them. CDR3 length: 14 amino acids. CDR1 and CDR2 (germline): LGHNA, YSLEER. CDR3 DNA sequence: TGCGCCAGCAGCCAAGGGTTCAGTACGGAGACCCAGTACTTC. Protein sequence: CASSQGFSTETQYF.

The chain recombines TRBV5-1 with TRBJ2-3; 7 nucleotides line up with TRBD2. Germline V gives CDR1 SGHRS, CDR2 YFSETQ. CDR3 length: 18 amino acids. After removal of 4 bases from V and 7 bases from J, the junction contained 21 bases not matched to a gene. CDR3 in amino acids: CASSTTPPVGRKGYTQYF. In DNA form, the CDR3 reads TGCGCCAGCAGCACCACCCCGCCCGTCGGGAGGAAGGGGTATACGCAGTATTTT.

The gene calls are TRBV30 and TRBJ2-7, with D possibly TRBD1 on 6 matching bases. This CDR3 spans 13 amino acids. V lost 4 bases and J 3 bases, leaving 13 bases between the germline ends. CDR1 GTSNPN and CDR2 SVGIG come from the germline V gene (reference sequence). The CDR3 spells CAWIGDTHYEQYF. The DNA for the CDR3 is TGTGCCTGGATTGGGGACACCCACTACGAGCAGTACTTC.

At least ten counts were recorded for this clone. CDR3 sequence reads: CASSTGLGQFF. CDR3 coding DNA: TGTGCCAGCAGCACCGGACTAGGGCAGTTCTTC. The V gene is TRBV11-2, the J gene TRBJ2-1; 7 bases match TRBD2. Germline V gene sequence: CDR1 SGHAT, CDR2 FQNNGV. The trim removed 5 bases at V and 12 bases at J, leaving 4 bases unmatched. CDR3 length: 11 residues.

The rearrangement joins TRBV6-6 to TRBJ2-1; weak D call: TRBD2 (6 bases). Trimming shortened V by 5 bases and J by 1 base, and 9 bases separated the two germline ends. Germline V CDR1 and CDR2: MNHNY, SVGAGI (reference sequence). CDR3 length equals 14 residues. The CDR3 DNA sequence: TGTGCCAGCAGTGTTAGCGGATCCTACAATGAGCAGTTCTTC. Amino acids: CASSVSGSYNEQFF.

The chain couples TRBV6-5 to TRBJ2-5; TRBD2 matches at 9 bases. CDR1 MNHEY and CDR2 SVGAGI come from the germline V gene. V lost 7 bases and J lost 1; bases outside the gene matches: 7. CDR3 length: 15 residues. The DNA of the CDR3 is TGTGCCAGCACACAGGCTAGCGGGACCCAAGAGACCCAGTACTTC. Its translation: CASTQASGTQETQYF.

Comment on this clone: A far larger clone is one nucleotide away, so this likely arose from a read error. The J gene is TRBJ2-7, the V gene TRBV2; no definite D call. CDR1 SNHLY and CDR2 FYNNEI come from the germline V gene. The CDR3 extends over 13 amino acids. The CDR3 reads CASMGTPAYEHYF. CDR3 nucleotides: TGTGCCAGCATGGGAACACCAGCCTACGAGCATTACTTC.

This rearrangement joins TRBV28 to TRBJ2-7, with D perhaps matching TRBD1 (5 bases). The CDR3 sequence is 14 residues long. Germline CDR1 and CDR2: MDHEN and SYDVKM. V lost 5 bases to trimming and J lost 2 bases, with 13 bases between them. The CDR3 bases are TGTGCCAGCAGTAGATCCACAGGAACCTACGAGCAGTACTTC. Amino acids: CASSRSTGTYEQYF.